Following are 25 T cell receptor beta chains from one sample sequenced in a study of OX40 agonist ivuxolimab in advanced cancers. Some clones are missing from TCRdb's copy, which holds only in-frame ones; the method was immunoSEQ multiplex PCR. The sample has about 69,000 clones; around 83% are singletons. The source material was CD4+ or CD8+ T cells sorted from blood, sampled in a trial of the OX40 agonist ivuxolimab. These receptors were collected from an adult with an advanced solid tumor such as melanoma, head and neck, liver or kidney cancer.

The rearrangement uses TRBV6-6 and TRBJ1-2, with 9 nucleotides matching TRBD1. CDR1 and CDR2 from the germline V gene are MNHNY and SVGAGI (reference sequence). With V trimmed by 5 bases and J by 7 bases, 8 bases remained unmatched. The CDR3 is 14 residues long. CDR3 sequence (DNA): TGTGCCAGCAGTGAGGGACAGGGACCGGGTGGCTACACCTTC. Protein sequence: CASSEGQGPGGYTF.

This clone appeared a single time. The gene calls are TRBV2 and TRBJ1-1; 7 bases map to TRBD1. V lost 4 bases, J lost 4 bases, and 9 bases stayed unmatched. CDR3 length: 15 amino acids. CDR1 and CDR2 from the germline V gene are SNHLY and FYNNEI. The CDR3 nucleotides read TGTGCCAGCAGTGCCCCGGCAGGGGGAGGCACTGAAGCTTTCTTT. Residues: CASSAPAGGGTEAFF.

This clone occurred a few times. The chain couples TRBV5-5 to TRBJ1-6; possible D gene TRBD1, 6 bases. V was pared by 4 bases and J by 8 bases, with 16 bases between. The CDR3 loop spans 15 amino acids. Germline values: CDR1 SGHKS, CDR2 YYEKEE (reference sequence). The CDR3: CASSPRLKGDSPLHF. The CDR3 coding sequence is TGTGCCAGCAGCCCTAGACTGAAGGGGGATTCACCCCTCCACTTT.

V gene TRBV5-1 combines with J gene TRBJ2-5; D unresolved. The CDR3 loop spans 14 amino acids. Germline V lookup: CDR1 SGHRS, CDR2 YFSETQ. V lost 5 bases to trimming and J lost 4 bases, with 15 bases between them. Here the CDR3 reads CASRWYVSGETQYF. For the CDR3, the DNA is TGCGCCAGCAGGTGGTATGTTTCCGGAGAGACCCAGTACTTC.

This chain links TRBV30 with TRBJ2-5, with TRBD1 as a possible D gene (6 bases). This CDR3 has 15 residues. V lost 2 bases and J 5 bases, leaving 18 bases between the germline ends. Germline CDR1 and CDR2: GTSNPN and SVGIG (reference sequence). The CDR3 protein is CAWSSYFTGKETQYF. The CDR3 DNA is TGTGCCTGGAGTTCCTACTTCACAGGGAAGGAGACCCAGTACTTC.

The V gene is TRBV4-2, the J gene TRBJ1-1; D possibly corresponds to TRBD1 (5 bases). V was clipped by 4 bases and J by 0 bases, with 9 bases between them. Germline V CDR1 and CDR2: LGHNA, YNFKEQ. The CDR3 length is 14 residues. The CDR3 reads CASSLQGMNTEAFF. In nucleotides, the CDR3 is TGTGCCAGCAGCCTCCAGGGCATGAACACTGAAGCTTTCTTT.

This clone was detected only once. This chain uses TRBV4-2 with TRBJ2-5, with 9 nucleotides matching TRBD2. The V gene's germline CDR1 is LGHNA and CDR2 YNFKEQ. After removal of 1 base from V and 4 bases from J, the junction contained 4 bases not matched to a gene. This CDR3 spans 15 amino acids. CDR3 coding DNA: TGTGCCAGCAGCCAAGGGCGGGGGGGCCTAGAGACCCAGTACTTC. As protein: CASSQGRGGLETQYF.

The chain carries TRBV27 and TRBJ1-1, with TRBD1 identical over 9 bases. In germline, CDR1 is MNHEY, CDR2 SMNVEV (reference sequence). The CDR3 totals 13 residues. With V trimmed by 6 bases and J by 3 bases, 2 bases remained unmatched. The DNA of the CDR3 is TGTGCCAGCAGCTACAGGGGGCACACTGAAGCTTTCTTT. This gives the protein CASSYRGHTEAFF.

This clone was seen a few times. V and J are TRBV4-2 and TRBJ2-7; 11 bases are shared with TRBD2. V was pared by 0 bases and J by 1 base, with 8 bases of the junction left unmatched. CDR3 size: 18 residues. Germline CDR1 and CDR2: LGHNA and YNFKEQ. The CDR3 sequence: CASSQEGLADSLSYEQYF. The DNA of the CDR3 is TGTGCCAGCAGCCAAGAGGGACTAGCGGACTCCCTTTCCTACGAGCAGTACTTC.

V usage is TRBV10-1 and J usage is TRBJ2-3; D may match TRBD1 or TRBD2 (5 bases each). CDR3 length: 14 residues. The V end was cut by 3 bases, the J end by 4 bases, with 11 bases between. Germline V gene lookup returns CDR1 WNHNN and CDR2 SYGVQD (reference sequence). The CDR3 region has the DNA TGCGCCAGCAGTGATAGAGGGGTGCCAGATACGCAGTATTTT. Its translation: CASSDRGVPDTQYF.

J is TRBJ2-1 and V is TRBV18, with D possibly TRBD1 on 5 matching bases. Trimming took off 2 bases at V and 6 bases at J, with 8 bases between the two ends. The germline V gene encodes CDR1 KGHSH and CDR2 LQKENI. CDR3 size: 13 residues. CDR3 in DNA: TGTGCCAGCTCACCAGGGCAGGGCAATGAGCAGTTCTTC. This translates into CASSPGQGNEQFF.

The J gene is TRBJ2-3, the V gene TRBV7-9; 13 bases line up with TRBD2. The germline V gene has CDR1 SEHNR and CDR2 FQNEAQ (reference sequence). CDR3 length: 16 amino acids. Trimming took 5 bases from V and 3 from J; bases not matched to a gene: 5. CDR3 sequence (DNA): TGTGCCAGCAGCGCCCGGACTAGCGGGAGAACAGATACGCAGTATTTT. Translating it yields CASSARTSGRTDTQYF.

On this clone: This specimen includes other DNA sequences encoding the same CDR3. This chain connects TRBV5-1 to TRBJ1-2; D remains ambiguous. The CDR3 is made up of 14 amino acids. Trimming shortened V by 5 bases and J by 4 bases, and 15 bases separated the two germline ends. Germline loops: CDR1 SGHRS, CDR2 YFSETQ. Here the CDR3 reads CASSPPLETYGYTF. The CDR3 bases are TGCGCCAGCAGTCCCCCTCTTGAAACCTATGGCTACACCTTC. Filled out from reference TRBV5-1 and TRBJ1-2, the complete variable domain reads KAGVTQTPRYLIKTRGQQVTLSCSPISGHRSVSWYQQTPGQGLQFLFEYFSETQRNKGNFPGRFSGRQFSNSRSEMNVSTLELGDSALYLCASSPPLETYGYTFGSGTRLTVV.

V usage is TRBV5-1 and J usage is TRBJ2-3, with 14 bases identical to TRBD2. CDR3 length: 17 amino acids. CDR1 is SGHRS and CDR2 is YFSETQ in the germline V gene. Losses at the gene ends were 4 bases for V and 0 bases for J; bases not matched to a gene: 4. In DNA form, the CDR3 reads TGCGCCAGCAGCGGACTAGCGGGGGGACTTAGCACAGATACGCAGTATTTT. Encoded protein: CASSGLAGGLSTDTQYF.

The chain has TRBV7-2 and TRBJ2-5; weak D call: TRBD2 (6 bases). V lost 3 bases and J 4 bases, leaving 12 bases between the germline ends. The CDR3 is 14 amino acids. Germline loops: CDR1 SGHTA, CDR2 FQGNSA. The CDR3 sequence: CASSLGRKGETQYF. For the CDR3, the DNA is TGTGCCAGCAGCTTGGGGAGGAAGGGAGAGACCCAGTACTTC.

The count of this clone is one. The V gene is TRBV18, the J gene TRBJ2-7; 9 bases map to TRBD1. The V gene's germline CDR1 is KGHSH and CDR2 LQKENI. The CDR3 sequence is 15 residues long. V shed 5 bases, J shed 4 bases, and the junction held 9 bases outside the gene matches. DNA for the CDR3: TGTGCCAGCTCAGGGACGACAGGGGGTAGTTACGAGCAGTACTTC. Its translation is CASSGTTGGSYEQYF.

In its sample, this clone was seen once. This chain links TRBV7-8 with TRBJ2-1, with TRBD2 identical over 11 bases. The germline gives CDR1 SGHVS, CDR2 FQNEAQ. The CDR3 runs to 17 residues. J was trimmed by 3 bases and V by 5 bases; bases with no gene match: 9. The CDR3 DNA follows: TGTGCCAGCAGCACCCCACCTAGCGGGAGGTTCTACAATGAGCAGTTCTTC. This gives the protein CASSTPPSGRFYNEQFF.

The chain carries TRBV19 and TRBJ1-1; 7 positions match TRBD1. Trimming cost V 3 bases and J 1 base; bases outside gene matches: 5. CDR1 and CDR2 from the germline V gene are LNHDA and SQIVND (reference sequence). The CDR3 consists of 15 residues. CDR3: CASSILGQQNTEAFF. The CDR3, as DNA: TGTGCCAGTAGTATCTTGGGACAGCAGAACACTGAAGCTTTCTTT.

This chain connects TRBV7-2 to TRBJ2-7; maybe TRBD2 (6 bases). This CDR3 region has 13 residues. V shed 0 bases and J shed 5 bases, with 8 bases lying between them. CDR1 and CDR2 (germline): SGHTA, FQGNSA. The CDR3 sequence: CASSLARGNEQYF. CDR3 sequence (DNA): TGTGCCAGCAGCTTAGCGCGGGGTAACGAGCAGTACTTC.

This clone was counted a few times. CDR3 sequence reads: CASSTTQLTEAFF. The CDR3 coding sequence is TGTGCCAGCAGCACAACCCAACTCACTGAAGCTTTCTTT. The chain has TRBV7-9 and TRBJ1-1; D call uncertain. Germline CDR1 reads SEHNR; CDR2 reads FQNEAQ (reference sequence). The ends were cut back, 5 bases at V and 4 bases at J, with 11 bases in the middle. The CDR3 extends over 13 amino acids.

J is TRBJ2-1 and V is TRBV11-2, with 9 bases aligning to TRBD1. CDR3 length: 16 residues. V lost 3 bases, J lost 9 bases, and 12 bases stayed unmatched. Germline V lookup: CDR1 SGHAT, CDR2 FQNNGV. In nucleotides, the CDR3 is TGTGCCAGCAGCTTGGGCCCGGGACAGGGCTATGTTGAGCAGTTCTTC. This gives the protein CASSLGPGQGYVEQFF.

This chain links TRBV30 with TRBJ1-4; 8 positions agree with TRBD1. The CDR3 totals 15 residues. Germline CDR1 and CDR2: GTSNPN and SVGIG (reference sequence). V shed 2 bases and J 0 bases; nucleotides not matched to a gene: 2. CDR3 coding DNA: TGTGCCTGGAGTCAGGGACAGGCAACTAATGAAAAACTGTTTTTT. It specifies CAWSQGQATNEKLFF.

The chain joins TRBV28 to TRBJ2-5; D is unclear. Trimming stripped 2 bases from V and 2 bases from J, with 6 bases between. CDR3 length equals 13 residues. The germline V gene has CDR1 MDHEN and CDR2 SYDVKM. For the CDR3, the DNA is TGTGCCAGCAGTTTAGGATCTCAAGAGACCCAGTACTTC. The encoded protein is CASSLGSQETQYF.

V is TRBV4-2 and J is TRBJ2-7; 7 positions match TRBD2. CDR1 is LGHNA, CDR2 YNFKEQ, per germline. Losses at the gene ends were 1 base for V and 7 bases for J; bases not matched to a gene: 10. The CDR3 is 15 residues long. The CDR3 region has the DNA TGTGCCAGCAGCCAAGTAAGCGGGACCAATGGGGAGCAGTACTTC. Translating it yields CASSQVSGTNGEQYF.

This rearrangement joins TRBV5-6 to TRBJ2-4; perhaps TRBD1 as D (6 bases). CDR3 length: 12 residues. Germline-derived CDR1 and CDR2 are SGHDT and YYEEEE. Trimming removed 5 bases from V and 9 bases from J, with 12 bases in between. In nucleotides, the CDR3 is TGTGCCAGCAGAACAGGGTTGGGCATTCAGTACTTC. Its protein is CASRTGLGIQYF.